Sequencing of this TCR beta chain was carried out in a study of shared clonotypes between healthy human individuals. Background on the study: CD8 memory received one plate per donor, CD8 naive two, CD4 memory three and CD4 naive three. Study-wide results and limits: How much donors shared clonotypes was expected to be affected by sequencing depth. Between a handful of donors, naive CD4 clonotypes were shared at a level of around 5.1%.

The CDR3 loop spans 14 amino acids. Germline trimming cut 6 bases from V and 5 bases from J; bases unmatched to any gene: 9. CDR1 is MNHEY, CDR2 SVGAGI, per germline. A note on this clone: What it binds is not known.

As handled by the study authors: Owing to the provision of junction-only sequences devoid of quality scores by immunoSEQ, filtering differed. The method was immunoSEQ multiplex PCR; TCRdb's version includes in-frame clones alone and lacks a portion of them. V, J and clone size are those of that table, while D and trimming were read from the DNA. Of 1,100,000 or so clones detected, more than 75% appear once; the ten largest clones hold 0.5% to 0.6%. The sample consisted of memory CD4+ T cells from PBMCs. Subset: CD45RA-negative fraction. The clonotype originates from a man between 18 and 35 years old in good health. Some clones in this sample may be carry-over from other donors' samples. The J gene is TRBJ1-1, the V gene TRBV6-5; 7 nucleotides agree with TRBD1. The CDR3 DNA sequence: TGTGCCAGCAGCCAACCGGGCAGGGGGACTGAAGCTTTCTTT. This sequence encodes CASSQPGRGTEAFF.